Each of the 10 T cell receptor beta chains below was sequenced from the same sample in a study of T cells after yellow fever vaccination. TCRdb fed the 5' RACE reads into MiXCR, producing one record per CDR3 protein. The sample includes 350,000 or so distinct CDR3 sequences, 8.1% of them seen just once. The sample here was PBMCs, taken around 45 days after the first yellow fever vaccination. All receptors derive from a man between 18 and 35 years old who received the YFV17D yellow fever vaccine.

This clonotype was picked up a small number of times. The chain recombines TRBV5-8 with TRBJ1-1; perhaps TRBD1 as D (5 bases). Trimming took 7 bases from V and 8 from J, leaving 12 bases between them. The CDR3 spans 11 residues. CDR1 and CDR2 from the germline V gene are SGHTS and YDEGEE. The CDR3 protein is CASRAGTEAFF. CDR3 DNA sequence: TGTGCCAGCCGAGCAGGGACCGAAGCTTTCTTT.

This clonotype was counted a few times. This chain connects TRBV13 to TRBJ2-7; no definite D call. CDR1 is PRHDT and CDR2 is FYEKMQ in the germline V gene (reference sequence). The ends were cut back, 5 bases at V and 3 bases at J, with 11 bases in the middle. The CDR3 is made up of 13 amino acids. This CDR3 is CASSTKKVYEQYF. In DNA form, the CDR3 reads TGTGCCAGCAGCACAAAAAAAGTCTACGAGCAGTACTTC. Full variable domain (remainder filled in from reference TRBV13 and TRBJ2-7): AAGVIQSPRHLIKEKRETATLKCYPIPRHDTVYWYQQGPGQDPQFLISFYEKMQSDKGSIPDRFSAQQFSDYHSELNMSSLELGDSALYFCASSTKKVYEQYFGPGTRLTVT.

The CDR3 sequence is CSARDLEGGADTQYF. The DNA of the CDR3 is TGCAGTGCTAGAGATCTTGAGGGGGGCGCAGATACGCAGTATTTT. The rearrangement links TRBV20-1 to TRBJ2-3; D assignment may be TRBD1 or TRBD2 (6 bases each). Between the trimmed V and J ends, which lost 0 bases and 4 bases, there was a span of 14 bases. In germline, CDR1 is DFQATT, CDR2 SNEGSKA (reference sequence). The CDR3 length is 15 residues.

This clonotype was seen at least ten times. DNA for the CDR3: TGTGCCAGCAGCTGGGAGGAGAGCAATCAGCCCCAGCATTTT. This encodes CASSWEESNQPQHF. The chain has TRBV12-3 or TRBV12-4 and TRBJ1-5; D call uncertain. V lost 6 bases and J lost 1, with 10 bases in between. The CDR3 is made up of 14 amino acids.

This clonotype was picked up a small number of times. This chain joins TRBV4-1 and TRBJ2-3; weak D call: TRBD1 (5 bases). Germline V gene data show CDR1 as MGHRA and CDR2 as YSYEKL. CDR3 length equals 14 residues. Trimming took 1 base from V and 7 from J, leaving 12 bases between them. CDR3 sequence (DNA): TGCGCCAGCAGCCAAGTTCAGTTGGACAATACGCAGTATTTT. Its protein product is CASSQVQLDNTQYF.

The chain employs TRBV7-9 and TRBJ2-3; D call uncertain. The CDR3 is made up of 15 amino acids. Trimming pared 3 bases from V and 2 bases from J, leaving 12 bases between. Per germline, CDR1 SEHNR and CDR2 FQNEAQ (reference sequence). CDR3 sequence (DNA): TGTGCCAGCAGCTTCCGACAAGGAGCCACAGATACGCAGTATTTT. It encodes CASSFRQGATDTQYF.

This clonotype has a handful of counts. V is TRBV3-1 and J is TRBJ1-2, with unresolved D. This CDR3 comprises 14 residues. Trimming cost V 6 bases and J 6 bases, with 17 bases left between them. The germline gives CDR1 LGHDT, CDR2 YNNKEL (reference sequence). CDR3 protein: CASSKRDNGHGYTF. In DNA form, the CDR3 reads TGTGCCAGCAGTAAACGAGACAACGGTCATGGCTACACCTTC.

The chain couples TRBV4-3 to TRBJ2-5; TRBD1 aligns across 9 bases. This CDR3 has 15 residues. CDR1 is LGHNA, CDR2 YSLEER, per germline. Trimming took 4 bases from V and 4 from J; bases not matched to a gene: 7. This CDR3 is CASSLEPGQGETQYF. The CDR3 DNA follows: TGCGCCAGCAGCCTTGAACCGGGACAGGGAGAGACCCAGTACTTC.

This clonotype was found a few times. The chain uses TRBV27 and TRBJ1-1, with 8 bases lining up with TRBD1. The CDR3 loop spans 15 amino acids. CDR1 and CDR2 (germline): MNHEY, SMNVEV (reference sequence). V lost 4 bases to trimming and J lost 6 bases; unmatched junction nucleotides: 10. CDR3 DNA sequence: TGTGCCAGCAGTTATCTCTCAGGGGGCGACGCTGAAGCTTTCTTT. It yields the protein CASSYLSGGDAEAFF.

The sample holds a few counts of this clonotype. The V gene is TRBV20-1, the J gene TRBJ2-2; the D gene could be TRBD1 or TRBD2 (5 bases each). Trimming stripped 3 bases from V and 4 bases from J, with 12 bases between. The CDR3 runs to 14 residues. CDR1 and CDR2 (germline): DFQATT, SNEGSKA (reference sequence). This chain's CDR3 is CSASEGSGTGELFF. CDR3 DNA sequence: TGCAGTGCTAGTGAGGGGTCGGGCACCGGGGAGCTGTTTTTT.